Sequencing of this T cell receptor beta chain was carried out in a study of T-cell reconstitution after alpha-beta-depleted transplantation in children. This clonotype has more than one count but fewer than ten. Unique molecular identifiers tagged the TCRbeta library. MiXCR, run by TCRdb on the PCR reads, gives a single entry per CDR3 protein. The sample carries approximately 650,000 distinct CDR3 sequences, roughly 14% recorded once. The V and J ends lost 6 bases and 4 bases, in that order; junction bases with no gene match: 7. The CDR3 is 15 residues long. Germline V CDR1 and CDR2: SGHTA, FQGNSA. V gene TRBV7-2 combines with J gene TRBJ2-1; TRBD2 agrees at 9 bases. Sequenced material: PBMCs, taken before TCRalphabeta/CD19-depleted stem cell transplant. The clonotype comes from a girl aged 2 to 9 with congenital amegakaryocytic thrombocytopenia, due to receive a stem cell transplant. CDR3 nucleotides: TGTGCCAGCAGACCCGGACTAGCGAGTTACAATGAGCAGTTCTTC. It specifies CASRPGLASYNEQFF.